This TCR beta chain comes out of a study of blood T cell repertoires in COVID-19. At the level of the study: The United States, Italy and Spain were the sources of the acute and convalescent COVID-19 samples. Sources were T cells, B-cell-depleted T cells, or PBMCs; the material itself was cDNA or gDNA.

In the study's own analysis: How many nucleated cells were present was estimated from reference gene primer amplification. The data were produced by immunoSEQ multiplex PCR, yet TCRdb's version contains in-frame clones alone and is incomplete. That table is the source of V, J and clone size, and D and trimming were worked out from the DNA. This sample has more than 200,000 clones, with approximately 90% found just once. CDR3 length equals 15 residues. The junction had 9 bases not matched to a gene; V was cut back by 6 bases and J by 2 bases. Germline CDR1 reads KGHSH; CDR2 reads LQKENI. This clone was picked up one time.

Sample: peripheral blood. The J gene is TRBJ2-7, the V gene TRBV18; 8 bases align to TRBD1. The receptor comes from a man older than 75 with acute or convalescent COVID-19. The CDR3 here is CASSPGQGLTYEQYF. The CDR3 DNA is TGTGCCAGCTCGCCCGGACAGGGACTTACCTACGAGCAGTACTTC.